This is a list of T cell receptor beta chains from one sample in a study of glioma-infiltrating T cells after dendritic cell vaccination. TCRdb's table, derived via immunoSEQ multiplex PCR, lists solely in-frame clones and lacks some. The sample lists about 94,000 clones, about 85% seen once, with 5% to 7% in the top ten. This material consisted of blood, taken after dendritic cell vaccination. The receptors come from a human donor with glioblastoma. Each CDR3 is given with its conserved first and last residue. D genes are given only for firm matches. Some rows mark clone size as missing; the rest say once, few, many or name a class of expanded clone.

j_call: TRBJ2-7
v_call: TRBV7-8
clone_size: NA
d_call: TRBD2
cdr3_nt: TGTGCCAGCAGCTTAGCGGGACTAGTCTCGAGAGAGCAGTACTTC
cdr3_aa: CASSLAGLVSREQYF

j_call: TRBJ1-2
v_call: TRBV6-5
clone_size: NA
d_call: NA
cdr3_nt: TGTGCCAGTTACAATACAGGTCTCTTTAACTATGGCTACACCTTC
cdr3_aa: CASYNTGLFNYGYTF

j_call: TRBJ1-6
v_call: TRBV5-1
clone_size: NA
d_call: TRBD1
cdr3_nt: TGCGCCAGCAGCTTGGATTCCGGGACAGGCCATTCACCCCTCCACTTT
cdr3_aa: CASSLDSGTGHSPLHF

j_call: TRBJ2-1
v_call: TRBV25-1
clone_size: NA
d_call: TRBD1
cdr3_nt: TGTGCCAGCAGTGAGTGGGGCCCTCGGACAGGGGAAAATGAGCAGTTCTTC
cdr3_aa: CASSEWGPRTGENEQFF

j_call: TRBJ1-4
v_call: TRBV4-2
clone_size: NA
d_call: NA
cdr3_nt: TGTGCCAGCAGCCCAGGTCAGGCTAATGAAAAACTGTTTTTT
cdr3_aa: CASSPGQANEKLFF

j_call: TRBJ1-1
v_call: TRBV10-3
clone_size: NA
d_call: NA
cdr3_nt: TGTGCCATCAGTGAGACGGGGACTGAAGCTTTCTTT
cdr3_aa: CAISETGTEAFF

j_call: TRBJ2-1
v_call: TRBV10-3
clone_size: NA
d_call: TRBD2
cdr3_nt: TGTGCCATAGCGGGGGGTAGGAATGAGCAGTTCTTC
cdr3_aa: CAIAGGRNEQFF

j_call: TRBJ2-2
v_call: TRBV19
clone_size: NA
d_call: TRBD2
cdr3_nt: TGTGCCACCCACGGGGCGGGAGTATCCGGCACCGGGGAGCTGTTTTTT
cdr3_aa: CATHGAGVSGTGELFF

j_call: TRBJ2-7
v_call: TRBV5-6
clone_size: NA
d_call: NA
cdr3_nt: TGTGCCAGCAGCTTGTTCAGCTCCTACGAGCAGTACTTC
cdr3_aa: CASSLFSSYEQYF

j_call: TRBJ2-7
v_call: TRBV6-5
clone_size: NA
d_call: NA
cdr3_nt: TGTGCCAGCACCGCAACAGGGCGGAAGACTTACGAGCAGTACTTC
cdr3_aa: CASTATGRKTYEQYF

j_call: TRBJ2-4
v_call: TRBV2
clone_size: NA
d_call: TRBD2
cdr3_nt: TGTGCCAGCAGACAGGGACTAGCGGGAGCCAAAAACATTCAGTACTTC
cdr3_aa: CASRQGLAGAKNIQYF

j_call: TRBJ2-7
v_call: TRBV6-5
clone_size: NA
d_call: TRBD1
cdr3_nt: TGTGCCAGCAGTAGGACAGGGATTCACTACGAGCAGTACTTC
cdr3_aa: CASSRTGIHYEQYF

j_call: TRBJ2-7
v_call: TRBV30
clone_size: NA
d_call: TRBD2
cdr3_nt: TGTGCCTGGAGTGGGACTAGCGGGGGGGCCTACGAGCAGTACTTC
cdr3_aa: CAWSGTSGGAYEQYF

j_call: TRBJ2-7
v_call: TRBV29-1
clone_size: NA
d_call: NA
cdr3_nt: TGCAGCGCTCACGTCAGGGGGCGCGGGGGCTCCTACGAGCAGTACTTC
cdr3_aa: CSAHVRGRGGSYEQYF

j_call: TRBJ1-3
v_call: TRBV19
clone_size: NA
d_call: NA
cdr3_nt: TGTGCCAGTAGTATAGTTGGGGGCCTCTCTGGAAACACCATATATTTT
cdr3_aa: CASSIVGGLSGNTIYF

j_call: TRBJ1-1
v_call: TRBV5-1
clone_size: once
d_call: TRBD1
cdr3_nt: TGCGCCAGCAGCTCGCATGGACAGGGTAGGGGCACTGAAGCTTTCTTT
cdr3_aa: CASSSHGQGRGTEAFF

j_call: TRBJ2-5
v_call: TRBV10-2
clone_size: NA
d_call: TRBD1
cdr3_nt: TGCGCCAGCTCCGAGCAGGTTCAGGGGGCTTCAGAGACCCAGTACTTC
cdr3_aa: CASSEQVQGASETQYF

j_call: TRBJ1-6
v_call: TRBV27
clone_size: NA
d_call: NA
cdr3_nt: TGTGCCAGTTCCCCAGGGTATTCACCCCTCCACTTT
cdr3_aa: CASSPGYSPLHF

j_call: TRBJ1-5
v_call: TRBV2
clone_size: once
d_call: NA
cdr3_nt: TGTGCCAGCAGCCCGACAGGTGGTAGCAATCAGCCCCAGCATTTT
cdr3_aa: CASSPTGGSNQPQHF

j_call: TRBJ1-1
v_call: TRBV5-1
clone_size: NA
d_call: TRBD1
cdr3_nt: TGCGCCAGCAGCCCAAACGCCGGGACAGGGGGCACTGAAGCTTTCTTT
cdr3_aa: CASSPNAGTGGTEAFF

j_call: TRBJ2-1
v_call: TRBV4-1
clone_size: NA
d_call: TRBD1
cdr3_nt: TGCGCCAGCAGCCATCCCCTGGACAGGGACAATGAGCAGTTCTTC
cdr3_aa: CASSHPLDRDNEQFF

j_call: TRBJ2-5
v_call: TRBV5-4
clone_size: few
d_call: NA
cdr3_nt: TGTGCCAGCAGCTTGGTATCCACACCGGGTACGTCCCAGTACTTC
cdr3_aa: CASSLVSTPGTSQYF

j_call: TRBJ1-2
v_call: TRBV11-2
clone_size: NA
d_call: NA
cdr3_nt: TGTGCCAGCAGCTTAGACGGAGGGTATGAAGGCTACACCTTC
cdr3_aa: CASSLDGGYEGYTF

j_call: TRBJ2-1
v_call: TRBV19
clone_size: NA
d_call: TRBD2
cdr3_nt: TGTGCCAGTAAACCGGGACTAGCGGGAGGAAATGAGCAGTTCTTC
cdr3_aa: CASKPGLAGGNEQFF

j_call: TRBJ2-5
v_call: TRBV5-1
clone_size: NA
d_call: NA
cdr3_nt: TGCGCCAGCAGCTTGCGGGGGGAGACCCAGTACTTC
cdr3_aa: CASSLRGETQYF

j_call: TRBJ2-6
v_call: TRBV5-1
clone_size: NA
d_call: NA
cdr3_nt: TGCGCCAGCAGCTTGGGACAGCTCTCTGGGGCCAACGTCCTGACTTTC
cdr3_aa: CASSLGQLSGANVLTF

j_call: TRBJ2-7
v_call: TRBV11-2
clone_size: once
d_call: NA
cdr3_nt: TGTGCCAGCAGCTTGCCGGTGTCGGGGCAGTACTTC
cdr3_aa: CASSLPVSGQYF

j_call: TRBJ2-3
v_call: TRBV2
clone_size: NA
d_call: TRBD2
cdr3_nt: TGTGCCAGCAGTGGGGGACTAGCCTTCACAGATACGCAGTATTTT
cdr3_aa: CASSGGLAFTDTQYF

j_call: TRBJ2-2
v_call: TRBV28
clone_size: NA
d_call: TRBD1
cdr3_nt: TGTGCCAGCAGTGGGCAGGGGGCATATAGGGAGCTGTTTTTT
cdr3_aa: CASSGQGAYRELFF

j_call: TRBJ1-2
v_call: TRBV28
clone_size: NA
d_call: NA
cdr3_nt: TGTGCCAGCAGTTTGGCGGCAGCTAACTATGGCTACACCTTC
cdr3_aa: CASSLAAANYGYTF

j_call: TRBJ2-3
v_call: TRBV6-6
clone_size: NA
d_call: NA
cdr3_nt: TGTGCCAGCAGCTTATCTACCGGCGGGAATACGCAGTATTTT
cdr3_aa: CASSLSTGGNTQYF

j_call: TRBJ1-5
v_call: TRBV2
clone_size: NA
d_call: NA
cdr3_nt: TGTGCCAGCAGGGGGACAATTCTGAGCAATCAGCCCCAGCATTTT
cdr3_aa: CASRGTILSNQPQHF

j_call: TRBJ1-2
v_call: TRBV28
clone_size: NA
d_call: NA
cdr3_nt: TGTGCCAGCAGTCGACAGAGGCGGGGCTATGGCTACACCTTC
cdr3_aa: CASSRQRRGYGYTF

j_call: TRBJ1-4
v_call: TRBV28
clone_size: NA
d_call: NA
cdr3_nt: TGTGCCAGCAGTCTGGCTCTCCAGGGATTTGTTGAAAAACTGTTTTTT
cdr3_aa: CASSLALQGFVEKLFF

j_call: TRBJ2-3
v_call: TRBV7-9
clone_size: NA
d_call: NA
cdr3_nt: TGTGCCAGCAGTAACAGGTTAGATACGCAGTATTTT
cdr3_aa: CASSNRLDTQYF

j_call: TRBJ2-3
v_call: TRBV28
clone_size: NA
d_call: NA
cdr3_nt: TGTGCCAGCAGTTTGGGAATAGCAGGACGGGGTGGGCAGTATTTT
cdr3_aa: CASSLGIAGRGGQYF

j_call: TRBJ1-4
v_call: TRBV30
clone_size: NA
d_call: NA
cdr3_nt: TGTGCCTGGAGCACTGGTGAAAAACTGTTTTTT
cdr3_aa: CAWSTGEKLFF

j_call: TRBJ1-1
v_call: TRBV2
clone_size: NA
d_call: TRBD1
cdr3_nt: TGTGCCACCACTGGGACAGGGGTTGAAGCTTTCTTT
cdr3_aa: CATTGTGVEAFF

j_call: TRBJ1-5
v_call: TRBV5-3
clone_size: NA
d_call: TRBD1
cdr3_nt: TGTGCCAGAAGCTTCGCCAGGGGGCAATGTCAGCCCCAGCATTTT
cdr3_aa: CARSFARGQCQPQHF

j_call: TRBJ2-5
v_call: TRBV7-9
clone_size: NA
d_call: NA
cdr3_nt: TGTGCCAGCAGCCCCCGGACACCCCGGGTGGCCCAGTACTTC
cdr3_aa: CASSPRTPRVAQYF

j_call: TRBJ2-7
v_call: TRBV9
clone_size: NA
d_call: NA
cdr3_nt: TGTGCCAGCAGCCGCGGACTCGAGCAGTACTTC
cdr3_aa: CASSRGLEQYF

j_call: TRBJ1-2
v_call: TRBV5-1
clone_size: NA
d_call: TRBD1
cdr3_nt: TGCGCCAGCAGCTTACAGGGGTCTGGCGGCTACACCTTC
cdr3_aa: CASSLQGSGGYTF

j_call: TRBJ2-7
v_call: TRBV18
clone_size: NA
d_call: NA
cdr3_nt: TGTGCCAGCTCACCCCGGGGGGCGGACTCCTACGAGCAGTACTTC
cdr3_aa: CASSPRGADSYEQYF

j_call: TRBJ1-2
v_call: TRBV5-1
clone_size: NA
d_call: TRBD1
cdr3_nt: TGCGCCAGCAGCCTGATGGGACAGGCGTTTGGCTACACCTTC
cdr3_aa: CASSLMGQAFGYTF

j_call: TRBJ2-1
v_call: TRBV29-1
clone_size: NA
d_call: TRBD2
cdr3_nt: TGCAGCCTATCCCAAGGGACTAGCGGGAGGCTGGGCCAGGATGAGCAGTTCTTC
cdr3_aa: CSLSQGTSGRLGQDEQFF

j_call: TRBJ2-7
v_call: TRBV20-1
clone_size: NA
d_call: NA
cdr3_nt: TGCAGTCTCCCCGGGATCTACGAGCAGTACTTC
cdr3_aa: CSLPGIYEQYF

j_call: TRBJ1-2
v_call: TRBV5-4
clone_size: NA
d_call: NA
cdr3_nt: TGTGCCAGCAGCTTGGATTACAGCTATGGCTACACCTTC
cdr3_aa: CASSLDYSYGYTF

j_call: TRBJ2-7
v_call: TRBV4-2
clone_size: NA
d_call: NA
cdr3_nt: TGTGCCAGCAGCCAAGACCCTGGCAGGGTCTACGAGCAGTACTTC
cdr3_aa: CASSQDPGRVYEQYF

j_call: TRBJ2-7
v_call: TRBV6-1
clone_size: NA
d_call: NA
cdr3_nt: TGTGCCAGCGAGTCAGGCGAATATCTTTACGAGCAGTACTTC
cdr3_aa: CASESGEYLYEQYF

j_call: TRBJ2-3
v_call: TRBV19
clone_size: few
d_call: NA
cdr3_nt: TGTGCCAGTAGTATAGAAGACAGGGGAGGGCTCACAGATACGCAGTATTTT
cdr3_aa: CASSIEDRGGLTDTQYF

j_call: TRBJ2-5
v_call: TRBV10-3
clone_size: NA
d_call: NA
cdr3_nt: TGTGCCATCAGTGAGTCTTTCGCCGCTTCCGGGACCCAGTACTTC
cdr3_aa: CAISESFAASGTQYF